Listed below are T cell receptor beta chains from one sample, sequenced in a study of blood T cells in healthy people across ages. TCRdb itself ran the 5' RACE reads through MiXCR, one entry per CDR3 protein. The sample consists of more than 1 million distinct CDR3 sequences, under 55% of them appearing once. Source material: blood. The receptor source for this set is a woman in her sixties or seventies in good health. Each CDR3 is given with its conserved first and last residue. D genes are given only for firm matches. A clone size is listed for some rows: how often the clone was seen (once, few, many), or a class if it is expanded.

V: TRBV7-9
J: TRBJ2-7
D: -
size: -
CDR3: CASSSGGTESSYEQYF
DNA: TGTGCCAGCAGCTCCGGGGGCACCGAGAGCTCCTACGAGCAGTACTTC

V: TRBV6-2/TRBV6-3
J: TRBJ1-2
D: -
size: -
CDR3: CASSYDGTDYGYTF
DNA: TGTGCCAGCAGTTACGATGGGACCGACTATGGCTACACCTTC

V: TRBV14
J: TRBJ2-7
D: TRBD2
size: few
CDR3: CASKREAGLDEQYF
DNA: TGTGCCAGCAAGAGAGAAGCGGGACTCGACGAGCAGTACTTC

V: TRBV11-2
J: TRBJ2-6
D: TRBD1
size: few
CDR3: CASSYRTGSGANVLTF
DNA: TGTGCCAGCAGCTACCGGACAGGGTCTGGGGCCAACGTCCTGACTTTC

V: TRBV5-1
J: TRBJ2-4
D: -
size: -
CDR3: CASSPGWGVNYKQYF
DNA: TGCGCCAGCAGCCCGGGCTGGGGGGTCAACTACAAGCAGTACTTC

V: TRBV29-1
J: TRBJ2-7
D: TRBD2
size: many
CDR3: CSVAGLAGVYEQYF
DNA: TGCAGCGTCGCAGGACTAGCGGGAGTGTACGAGCAGTACTTC

V: TRBV7-9
J: TRBJ1-1
D: -
size: few
CDR3: CASRGGGPLKAFF
DNA: TGTGCCAGCCGAGGGGGTGGGCCACTGAAAGCTTTCTTT

V: TRBV5-1
J: TRBJ1-1
D: -
size: -
CDR3: CASSRGRGSTEAFF
DNA: TGCGCCAGCAGCCGAGGGAGGGGGTCGACTGAAGCTTTCTTT

V: TRBV12-3/TRBV12-4
J: TRBJ1-2
D: TRBD1
size: few
CDR3: CASTFTGGGYTF
DNA: TGTGCCAGCACCTTTACAGGGGGAGGCTACACCTTC

V: TRBV6-5
J: TRBJ1-2
D: -
size: -
CDR3: CASSPLVNYGYTF
DNA: TGTGCCAGCAGCCCCCTTGTCAACTATGGCTACACCTTC

V: TRBV4-2
J: TRBJ1-5
D: -
size: few
CDR3: CASSQEGSGDQPQHF
DNA: TGTGCCAGCAGCCAGGAGGGGTCAGGGGATCAGCCCCAGCATTTT

V: TRBV29-1
J: TRBJ2-5
D: -
size: few
CDR3: CSSTREQETQYF
DNA: TGCAGCTCTACACGGGAACAAGAGACCCAGTACTTC

V: TRBV28
J: TRBJ1-5
D: TRBD1
size: -
CDR3: CASGPRQGVNQPQHF
DNA: TGTGCCAGCGGTCCGCGACAGGGGGTTAATCAGCCCCAGCATTTT

V: TRBV5-1
J: TRBJ2-1
D: TRBD2
size: few
CDR3: CASSLKSGGYNEQFF
DNA: TGCGCCAGCAGCTTAAAAAGCGGGGGGTACAATGAGCAGTTCTTT

V: TRBV19
J: TRBJ1-5
D: TRBD1
size: -
CDR3: CASSGSGTGGLQPQHF
DNA: TGTGCCAGTAGTGGTTCCGGGACAGGGGGCCTTCAGCCCCAGCATTTT

V: TRBV6-5
J: TRBJ2-1
D: -
size: -
CDR3: CASREDQNNEQFF
DNA: TGTGCCAGCAGGGAAGACCAAAACAATGAGCAGTTCTTC

V: TRBV6-1
J: TRBJ2-3
D: -
size: -
CDR3: CASTFNTDTQYF
DNA: TGTGCCAGCACCTTCAACACAGATACGCAGTATTTT

V: TRBV20-1
J: TRBJ2-3
D: -
size: few
CDR3: CSAPSGVGDTQYF
DNA: TGCAGTGCTCCTTCGGGGGTTGGGGATACGCAGTATTTT

V: TRBV5-1
J: TRBJ2-3
D: -
size: few
CDR3: CASSLIGPATDTQYF
DNA: TGCGCCAGCAGCCTTATAGGACCGGCCACAGATACGCAGTATTTT

V: TRBV4-1
J: TRBJ2-7
D: TRBD2
size: -
CDR3: CASSQGVAGGPYGQYF
DNA: TGCGCCAGCAGCCAAGGGGTAGCGGGAGGCCCCTACGGGCAGTACTTC

V: TRBV5-1
J: TRBJ2-5
D: -
size: -
CDR3: CASAQGGRETQYF
DNA: TGCGCCAGCGCCCAAGGGGGACGAGAGACCCAGTACTTC

V: TRBV20-1
J: TRBJ2-1
D: TRBD1
size: -
CDR3: CSSPGQGNGEQFF
DNA: TGCAGTTCTCCGGGACAGGGGAATGGTGAGCAGTTCTTC

V: TRBV12-3/TRBV12-4
J: TRBJ2-7
D: TRBD1
size: -
CDR3: CASSPAMDRDGEQYF
DNA: TGTGCCAGCAGTCCCGCAATGGACAGGGATGGCGAGCAGTACTTC

V: TRBV5-1
J: TRBJ1-1
D: -
size: once
CDR3: CASSLANPRGRVGVNTEAFF
DNA: TGCGCCAGCAGCCTTGCCAACCCGCGGGGCAGGGTAGGAGTCAACACTGAAGCTTTCTTT

V: TRBV7-7
J: TRBJ1-1
D: -
size: -
CDR3: CASSPADSLNTEAFF
DNA: TGTGCCAGCAGCCCTGCTGACAGTCTGAACACTGAAGCTTTCTTT